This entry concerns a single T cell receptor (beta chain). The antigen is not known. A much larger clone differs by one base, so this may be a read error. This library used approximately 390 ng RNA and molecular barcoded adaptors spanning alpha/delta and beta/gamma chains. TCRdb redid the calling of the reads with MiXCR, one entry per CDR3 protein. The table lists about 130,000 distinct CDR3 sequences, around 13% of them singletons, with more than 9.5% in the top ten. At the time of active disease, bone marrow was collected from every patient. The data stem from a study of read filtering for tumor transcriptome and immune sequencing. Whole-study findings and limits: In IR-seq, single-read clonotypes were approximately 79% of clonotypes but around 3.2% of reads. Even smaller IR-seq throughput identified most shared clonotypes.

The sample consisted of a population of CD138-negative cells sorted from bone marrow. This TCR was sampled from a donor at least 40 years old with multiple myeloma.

The CDR3 DNA is TGTGCCAGCAGCCAGACAGGGGACGTGCAGTACTTC. This gives the protein CASSQTGDVQYF. The chain carries TRBV7-9 and TRBJ2-7; TRBD1 aligns across 8 bases. From germline, CDR1 is SEHNR and CDR2 FQNEAQ (reference sequence). V trimming: 5 bases; J trimming: 9 bases; junction bases outside the gene matches: 6. The CDR3 extends over 12 amino acids.